This T cell receptor (beta chain) was sequenced during a study of graft-versus-host responses after intestinal transplantation. TCRdb's copy holds only in-frame clones and misses some; the assay was immunoSEQ multiplex PCR. This sample has 35,000 to 40,000 clones; around 94% occur once, and the top ten carry about 0.8%. In the case of this clone: Its matching antigen is unknown.

Study results and caveats: Some patients had graft-donor T cell macrochimerism. In their allografts, the ratios of graft-versus-host to host-versus-graft T cell clones were high.

The CDR3 consists of 13 residues. Per germline, CDR1 MNHEY and CDR2 SVGAGI. V lost 3 bases to trimming and J lost 5 bases; unmatched junction nucleotides: 2. Source: PBMCs, taken 16 days after intestinal transplant. The clonotype was recovered from a human patient who received an intestinal transplant, so some T cells may come from the graft donor. The V gene is TRBV6-5, the J gene TRBJ1-1; TRBD1 matches at 8 bases. CDR3 sequence reads: CASSYTGGTEAFF. CDR3 DNA sequence: TGTGCCAGCAGTTATACAGGGGGGACTGAAGCTTTCTTT.